These 14 T cell receptor beta chains originate from one sample sequenced in a study of blood T cell repertoires in COVID-19. Clones were read by immunoSEQ multiplex PCR, and TCRdb kept only the in-frame ones, dropping some. The table has 200,000 to 250,000 clones, about four fifths seen once. Sequencing was performed on peripheral blood. The receptors stem from an older woman with acute or convalescent COVID-19.

The J gene is TRBJ1-2, the V gene TRBV7-2; 7 bases match TRBD1. The length of the CDR3 is 15 residues. CDR1 SGHTA and CDR2 FQGNSA come from the germline V gene. J lost 1 base, V lost 5 bases, and 7 bases had no gene match. CDR3 sequence reads: CASSPRTGLNYGYTF. DNA for the CDR3: TGTGCCAGCAGCCCGAGGACAGGTCTTAACTATGGCTACACCTTC.

This clone has more than one count but fewer than ten. The gene calls are TRBV5-1 and TRBJ1-2; 9 bases are shared with TRBD1. CDR1 SGHRS and CDR2 YFSETQ come from the germline V gene. V was clipped by 4 bases and J by 5 bases; unmatched bases: 6. The CDR3 has 14 amino acids. CDR3: CASSGSGTGYGYTF. The CDR3 DNA reads as TGCGCCAGCAGCGGATCCGGGACAGGGTATGGCTACACCTTC.

CDR3 in amino acids: CASSQTQVVSSSYNEQFF. The CDR3 nucleotides read TGCGCCAGCAGCCAAACCCAGGTCGTCAGCAGCTCCTACAATGAGCAGTTCTTC. The rearrangement links TRBV4-1 to TRBJ2-1; the D is unclear. V lost 2 bases and J 0 bases, leaving 17 bases between the germline ends. This CDR3 is built from 18 residues. CDR1 is MGHRA and CDR2 is YSYEKL in the germline V gene.

This clone was counted once. The chain carries TRBV7-2 and TRBJ1-3; 9 bases align to TRBD1. J lost 1 base, V lost 0 bases, and 4 bases had no gene match. The CDR3 sequence is 17 residues long. Germline CDR1 SGHTA, CDR2 FQGNSA. CDR3 sequence reads: CASSLAVGQGSGNTIYF. CDR3 sequence (DNA): TGTGCCAGCAGCTTAGCCGTGGGACAGGGTTCTGGAAACACCATATATTTT. Full variable domain (rest looked up from reference TRBV7-2 and TRBJ1-3): GAGVSQSPSNKVTEKGKDVELRCDPISGHTALYWYRQSLGQGLEFLIYFQGNSAPDKSGLPSDRFSAERTGGSVSTLTIQRTQQEDSAVYLCASSLAVGQGSGNTIYFGEGSWLTVV.

This chain uses TRBV7-8 with TRBJ2-7; D possibly corresponds to TRBD2 (7 bases). This CDR3 contains 18 residues. The germline V gene encodes CDR1 SGHVS and CDR2 FQNEAQ. V lost 3 bases to trimming and J lost 0 bases, with 21 bases between them. The CDR3 DNA is TGTGCCAGCAGCTTTAGAGGTCGGGGGGCCGACAGCTCCTACGAGCAGTACTTC. Translation: CASSFRGRGADSSYEQYF.

The chain has TRBV5-4 and TRBJ2-5, with 7 bases matching TRBD1. With 0 bases clipped from V and 2 bases from J, the junction kept 10 bases outside the gene matches. Germline assignment: CDR1 SGHNT and CDR2 YYREEE (reference sequence). The CDR3 runs 17 residues. The CDR3, as DNA: TGTGCCAGCAGCTTGGCCCTAACAGGACAGGCACAAGAGACCCAGTACTTC. It specifies CASSLALTGQAQETQYF. Full variable domain (rest looked up from reference TRBV5-4 and TRBJ2-5): ETGVTQSPTHLIKTRGQQVTLRCSSQSGHNTVSWYQQALGQGPQFIFQYYREEENGRGNFPPRFSGLQFPNYSSELNVNALELDDSALYLCASSLALTGQAQETQYFGPGTRLLVL.

This clone turned up a few times. The chain links TRBV10-3 to TRBJ2-1; D is possibly TRBD1 (6 bases). With 5 bases removed from V and 6 bases from J, the gap between germline ends came to 11 bases. Germline CDR1 is ENHRY and CDR2 is SYGVKD. This CDR3 is 13 amino acids long. CDR3 nucleotide sequence: TGTGCCATCAGTCCGGGACATGTCAATGAGCAGTTCTTC. As protein: CAISPGHVNEQFF.

This clone was observed once. V usage is TRBV5-1 and J usage is TRBJ2-7; D possibly corresponds to TRBD1 (6 bases). The CDR3 is made up of 13 amino acids. CDR1 is SGHRS, CDR2 YFSETQ, per germline. V was cut by 6 bases and J by 1 base, with 11 bases left in between. The CDR3 DNA is TGCGCCAGCACCTCGGACAGTTCCTACGAGCAGTACTTC. Its translation is CASTSDSSYEQYF.

This clone was recorded a few times. J is TRBJ1-2 and V is TRBV2, with unresolved D. The CDR3 totals 13 residues. The germline gives CDR1 SNHLY, CDR2 FYNNEI. V was cut by 3 bases and J by 3 bases, with 8 bases left in between. CDR3 amino acids: CASSDRPDYGYTF. The CDR3 DNA reads TGTGCCAGCAGTGACAGGCCAGACTATGGCTACACCTTC.

V and J are TRBV3-1 (or the pseudogene TRBV3-2) and TRBJ1-6; tentative D call: TRBD1 (6 bases). The CDR3 is 14 residues long. V was pared by 4 bases and J by 4 bases, with 8 bases between. Germline V gene lookup returns CDR1 LGHDT and CDR2 YNNKEL (reference sequence). The CDR3 reads CASSPQGYNSPLHF. The CDR3 DNA reads TGTGCCAGCAGCCCACAGGGTTATAATTCACCCCTCCACTTT.

The genes are TRBV6-5 and TRBJ1-3, with 7 bases lining up with TRBD1. CDR3 size: 14 residues. The junction had 2 bases not matched to a gene; V was cut back by 6 bases and J by 0 bases. CDR1 is MNHEY, CDR2 SVGAGI, per germline. The CDR3 spells CASRGQLSGNTIYF. The DNA for the CDR3 is TGTGCCAGCAGGGGACAGCTCTCTGGAAACACCATATATTTT.

This clone was observed a single time. The chain has TRBV29-1 and TRBJ1-2, with 10 bases that match TRBD1. The CDR3 totals 14 residues. Unmatched junction bases numbered 12, after V lost 6 bases and J lost 8 bases. In germline, CDR1 is SQVTM, CDR2 ANQGSEA. CDR3 nucleotide sequence: TGCAGCGTCGCCCTGGGACAGGGGCTGAAAGGCTACACCTTC. This gives the protein CSVALGQGLKGYTF.

The rearrangement joins TRBV10-3 to TRBJ1-2; D not resolved. Deletions cut 5 bases from V and 0 bases from J, with 7 bases between. Germline loops: CDR1 ENHRY, CDR2 SYGVKD. This CDR3 contains 13 residues. The CDR3 loop reads CAISHLANYGYTF. The CDR3 DNA follows: TGTGCCATCAGTCACCTAGCTAACTATGGCTACACCTTC.

The V and J genes are TRBV19 and TRBJ2-2; unclear D gene. This CDR3 has 12 residues. CDR1 and CDR2 from the germline V gene are LNHDA and SQIVND (reference sequence). V gave up 7 bases and J gave up 7 bases, with 10 bases separating them. DNA for the CDR3: TGTGCCAGTATTACGATCGGCGGGGAGCTGTTTTTT. It specifies CASITIGGELFF.